By proportion, the clone carrying this T cell receptor beta chain is medium-sized (0.01 to 0.1%). Its matching antigen is unknown. The sample is drawn from a study of tumor and adjacent non-tumor tissue in lung cancer. Turning to the study itself: Some 4.2 million productive TCRbeta reads were obtained per sample on average.

This sample's RNA came from whole unsorted tissue. The normal lung tissue was taken more than 3 cm from the tumor edge. CDR3 size: 11 residues. Trimming removed 3 bases at V and 1 base at J, with 0 bases between. Germline CDR1 SGHAT, CDR2 FQNNGV. Three rounds of nested PCR, following a modified ARM-PCR protocol, produced the TCRbeta library. Via MiXCR, TCRdb re-called the multiplex PCR reads, giving one row per CDR3 protein. The sample has 90,000 to 100,000 distinct CDR3 sequences; 80% are singletons. Study-level points and caveats: Tumor TCR diversity, when higher, was linked to shorter survival. Top 100 clones took a larger repertoire share in normal lung. Compared with tumor, normal lung showed significantly lower TCR diversity.

Sequences were obtained from distant non-tumor lung tissue. This clonotype originated in a man between 60 and 75 years old with small cell lung cancer. V usage is TRBV11-2 and J usage is TRBJ1-1; D is ambiguous. CDR3 sequence: CASSLNTEAFF. As DNA, the CDR3 is TGTGCCAGCAGCTTGAACACTGAAGCTTTCTTT.